This T cell receptor (beta chain) was sequenced during a study of Ad26.COV2.S vaccination and SARS-CoV-2 variants. Whole-study results and caveats: Participants in the vaccine arm had higher spike-specific TCR breadth; placebo recipients had lower. Substantial breadth in spike-specific CD8+ and CD4+ T cell responses was reportedly seen after vaccination.

Data came from immunoSEQ multiplex PCR; TCRdb stores just in-frame clones and leaves some out. Here the sample spans under 400,000 clones, over 75% being singletons. This CDR3 region has 15 residues. Between the trimmed V and J ends, which lost 1 base and 1 base, there was a span of 10 bases. Germline lookup yields CDR1 SEHNR and CDR2 FQNEAQ (reference sequence). As to treatment: some 20 received Ad26.COV2.S at low or high dose, single or two shots; five or six received placebo; per-sample allocation not given. The investigators took samples on day 63 after the first vaccine or placebo injection. Concerning this clone itself: Its antigen is as yet unknown.

The chain employs TRBV7-9 and TRBJ1-2; D is unclear. The starting material was peripheral blood, obtained in a trial of Ad26.COV2.S vaccine versus placebo. The receptor comes from a person between 18 and 65 years old who received the Ad26.COV2.S COVID-19 vaccine or a placebo. The CDR3 DNA is TGTGCCAGCAGCTTAGTGACCGCCGATAACTATGGCTACACCTTC. Translation: CASSLVTADNYGYTF.